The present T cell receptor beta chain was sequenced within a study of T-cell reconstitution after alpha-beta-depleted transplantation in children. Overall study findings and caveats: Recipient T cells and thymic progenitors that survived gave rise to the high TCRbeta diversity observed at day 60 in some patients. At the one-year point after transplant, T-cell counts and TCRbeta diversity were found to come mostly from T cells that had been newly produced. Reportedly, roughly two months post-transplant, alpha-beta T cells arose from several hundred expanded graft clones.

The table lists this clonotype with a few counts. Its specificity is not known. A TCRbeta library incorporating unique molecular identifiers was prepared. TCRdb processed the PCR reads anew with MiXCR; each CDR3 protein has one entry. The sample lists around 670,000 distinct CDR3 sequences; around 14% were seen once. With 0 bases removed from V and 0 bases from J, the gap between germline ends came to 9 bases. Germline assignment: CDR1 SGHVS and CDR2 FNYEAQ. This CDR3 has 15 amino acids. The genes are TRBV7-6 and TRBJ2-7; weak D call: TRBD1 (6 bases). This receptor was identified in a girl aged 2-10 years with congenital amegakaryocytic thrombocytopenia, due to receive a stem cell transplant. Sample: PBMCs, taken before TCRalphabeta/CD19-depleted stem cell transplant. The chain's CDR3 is CASSLAGHGSYEQYF. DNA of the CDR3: TGTGCCAGCAGCTTAGCGGGACACGGCTCCTACGAGCAGTACTTC.